One sample yielded the 24 T cell receptor beta chains listed below, sequenced in a study of blood T cell repertoires in COVID-19. TCRdb keeps only in-frame clones here, not all; method: immunoSEQ multiplex PCR. The table has approximately 480,000 clones, 89% seen once. The specimen was peripheral blood. The receptors here all came from a man between 18 and 29 years old with COVID-19, enrolled during active disease.

The chain couples TRBV6-5 to TRBJ1-2; 7 nucleotides agree with TRBD1. V lost 10 bases and J lost 2; bases outside the gene matches: 4. From germline, CDR1 is MNHEY and CDR2 SVGAGI. The CDR3 runs to 12 residues. The DNA for the CDR3 is TGTGCCACCCGGACAGGCAACTATGGCTACACCTTC. This gives the protein CATRTGNYGYTF.

This clone showed up just once. This chain links TRBV6-1 with TRBJ1-2; no firm D call. V gave up 4 bases and J gave up 0 bases, with 18 bases separating them. The CDR3 runs to 17 residues. Germline assignment: CDR1 MNHNS and CDR2 SASEGT. The CDR3 reads CASSALDGGISNYGYTF. For the CDR3, the DNA is TGTGCCAGCAGTGCCCTGGACGGCGGGATCTCTAACTATGGCTACACCTTC.

The chain links TRBV3-1 (or the pseudogene TRBV3-2) to TRBJ1-1, with a tentative D call TRBD1 (5 bases). Germline V gives CDR1 LGHDT, CDR2 YNNKEL (reference sequence). Trimming removed 4 bases from V and 7 bases from J, with 19 bases in between. The CDR3 runs to 15 residues. CDR3 nucleotides: TGTGCCAGCAGCCTGGCCTGGAAGGGGTCCGTTGAAGCTTTCTTT. It encodes CASSLAWKGSVEAFF.

J is TRBJ2-3 and V is TRBV28, with 8 positions matching TRBD1. Germline V gene sequence: CDR1 MDHEN, CDR2 SYDVKM. V was pared by 6 bases and J by 3 bases, with 8 bases of the junction left unmatched. CDR3 length equals 15 residues. The DNA for the CDR3 is TGTGCCAGCAGGACGCAGGGGGCGCGTACAGATACGCAGTATTTT. The encoded protein is CASRTQGARTDTQYF.

The chain couples TRBV5-6 to TRBJ2-7; the D is unclear. V was trimmed by 4 bases and J by 3 bases, leaving 11 bases between them. CDR3 length: 13 amino acids. Looked up from germline, CDR1 is SGHDT and CDR2 is YYEEEE. The CDR3 spells CASSHTNDYEQYF. CDR3 DNA sequence: TGTGCCAGCAGCCATACAAACGACTACGAGCAGTACTTC.

This clone appeared a single time. This sequence joins TRBV5-4 and TRBJ1-2; D may be TRBD1 (6 bases). CDR3 length: 14 residues. Germline V CDR1 and CDR2: SGHNT, YYREEE (reference sequence). The germline V and J ends were trimmed by 3 bases and 2 bases, with 11 bases remaining between them. This CDR3 reads CASSWRGANYGYTF. The CDR3 DNA follows: TGTGCCAGCAGCTGGCGGGGGGCGAACTATGGCTACACCTTC.

This chain uses TRBV7-9 with TRBJ2-7; 9 bases are shared with TRBD2. Germline V gene data show CDR1 as SEHNR and CDR2 as FQNEAQ (reference sequence). This CDR3 has 16 amino acids. Germline trimming cut 0 bases from V and 4 bases from J; bases unmatched to any gene: 7. CDR3 residues: CASSLALGSGSYEQYF. In nucleotides, the CDR3 is TGTGCCAGCAGCTTAGCGCTTGGTAGCGGGAGTTACGAGCAGTACTTC.

The chain couples TRBV28 to TRBJ2-4; TRBD1 matches at 10 bases. The CDR3 spans 16 residues. The junction had 10 bases not matched to a gene; V was cut back by 5 bases and J by 6 bases. CDR1 and CDR2 (germline): MDHEN, SYDVKM. Written as DNA, the CDR3 is TGTGCCAGCAGTGCACCTAAGACAGGGGGCAGAAACATTCAGTACTTC. Translation: CASSAPKTGGRNIQYF. Together with reference TRBV28 and TRBJ2-4, the CDR3 gives the full variable domain: DVKVTQSSRYLVKRTGEKVFLECVQDMDHENMFWYRQDPGLGLRLIYFSYDVKMKEKGDIPEGYSVSREKKERFSLILESASTNQTSMYLCASSAPKTGGRNIQYFGAGTRLSVL.

The chain employs TRBV27 and TRBJ2-7; 9 bases agree with TRBD1. V lost 5 bases, J lost 3 bases, and 11 bases stayed unmatched. Looked up from germline, CDR1 is MNHEY and CDR2 is SMNVEV (reference sequence). The CDR3 has 16 amino acids. Here the CDR3 reads CASSLGTGLLLYEQYF. The CDR3 nucleotides are TGTGCCAGCAGTCTAGGGACAGGGCTACTGCTCTACGAGCAGTACTTC.

The chain couples TRBV4-1 to TRBJ1-4; D gene unclear. CDR1 is MGHRA, CDR2 YSYEKL, per germline. V lost 3 bases to trimming and J lost 8 bases, with 13 bases between them. The CDR3 is made up of 14 amino acids. This CDR3 is CASSHREGLEKLFF. In DNA form, the CDR3 reads TGCGCCAGCAGCCACCGGGAGGGTCTCGAAAAACTGTTTTTT.

This rearrangement joins TRBV6-2 or TRBV6-3 to TRBJ2-7; the match to TRBD2 covers 16 bases. Germline V CDR1 and CDR2: MNHEY, SVGEGT. CDR3 length equals 19 residues. V trimming: 4 bases; J trimming: 5 bases; junction bases outside the gene matches: 14. The CDR3 DNA follows: TGTGCCAGCAGTTTCTACCCAGGGACTAGCGGGAGGGCCGGCCACGAGCAGTACTTC. Translated: CASSFYPGTSGRAGHEQYF.

The chain uses TRBV24-1 and TRBJ2-7; D gene ambiguous. Deletions cut 5 bases from V and 0 bases from J, with 13 bases between. Germline V lookup: CDR1 KGHDR, CDR2 SFDVKD. CDR3 size: 15 residues. The CDR3 loop is CATSATEATSYEQYF. In DNA form, the CDR3 reads TGTGCCACCAGTGCCACCGAGGCTACCTCCTACGAGCAGTACTTC.

This clone was counted a few times. The chain recombines TRBV19 with TRBJ1-5; D not certain. This CDR3 is built from 14 residues. Trimming removed 1 base from V and 3 bases from J, with 7 bases in between. Germline V gene data show CDR1 as LNHDA and CDR2 as SQIVND (reference sequence). The CDR3 sequence: CASSIGGVNQPQHF. DNA for the CDR3: TGTGCCAGTAGTATAGGCGGGGTCAATCAGCCCCAGCATTTT.

The chain joins TRBV5-4 to TRBJ2-1, with 12 positions matching TRBD2. Germline CDR1 SGHNT, CDR2 YYREEE (reference sequence). The junction had 4 bases not matched to a gene; V was cut back by 4 bases and J by 5 bases. The CDR3 runs 15 residues. CDR3 loop: CASSPRTSGDNEQFF. The CDR3 DNA sequence: TGTGCCAGCAGCCCAAGGACTAGCGGGGACAATGAGCAGTTCTTC.

The genes are TRBV6-6 and TRBJ1-1; TRBD1 aligns across 7 bases. Trimming removed 5 bases from V and 1 base from J; junction bases left unmatched: 10. CDR1 MNHNY and CDR2 SVGAGI come from the germline V gene (reference sequence). The CDR3 has 16 residues. This chain's CDR3 is CASSRRTGVQNTEAFF. In nucleotides, the CDR3 is TGTGCCAGCAGTCGACGCACAGGGGTCCAGAACACTGAAGCTTTCTTT.

The chain has TRBV7-8 and TRBJ1-1; D gene unclear. CDR1 is SGHVS, CDR2 FQNEAQ, per germline. This CDR3 is 15 amino acids long. Deletions cut 0 bases from V and 5 bases from J, with 13 bases between. CDR3 sequence (DNA): TGTGCCAGCAGCTTAGCTTCGCGGGCGGGGACTGAAGCTTTCTTT. Encoded protein: CASSLASRAGTEAFF.

This clone was recorded a few times. CDR3 bases: TGCGCCAGCAGCCCCGGAAGGGGTGGAACCGGGGAGCTGTTTTTT. Its protein product is CASSPGRGGTGELFF. The rearrangement uses TRBV10-1 and TRBJ2-2, with D perhaps TRBD1 (5 bases). The germline V gene has CDR1 WNHNN and CDR2 SYGVQD (reference sequence). This CDR3 region has 15 residues. The V and J ends lost 6 bases and 5 bases respectively, with 16 bases between them.

This rearrangement joins TRBV2 to TRBJ2-3; TRBD1 matches 9 bases. Germline assignment: CDR1 SNHLY and CDR2 FYNNEI. The CDR3 runs to 17 residues. The trim removed 5 bases at V and 2 bases at J, leaving 11 bases unmatched. The CDR3: CASSRDRGTLNTDTQYF. CDR3 sequence (DNA): TGTGCCAGCAGTCGCGACAGGGGGACGCTGAACACAGATACGCAGTATTTT.

As regards this clone: One end of the junction does not line up with germline, which may come from a read error. The CDR3 loop is CASSQGGGEQFF. CDR3 in DNA: TGTGCCAGCAGTCAAGGGGGGGGAGAGCAGTTCTTC. V gene TRBV3-1 (or the pseudogene TRBV3-2) combines with J gene TRBJ2-1, with D possibly matching TRBD2 (7 bases). CDR1 is LGHDT and CDR2 is YNNKEL in the germline V gene (reference sequence). The CDR3 is 12 residues long.

This clone was observed a few times. An end of the junction differs from the germline gene, which may be a read error. The chain uses TRBV6-4 and TRBJ1-2; perhaps TRBD1 as D (5 bases). The CDR3 sequence is 13 residues long. Germline CDR1 MRHNA, CDR2 SNTAGT. This CDR3 reads CASSNSGRYGYTF. In nucleotides, the CDR3 is TGTGCCAGCAGTAACTCAGGGAGATATGGCTACACCTTC.

This clone appeared a single time. The chain is built from TRBV7-9 and TRBJ1-1; 7 bases agree with TRBD1. Trimming took 5 bases from V and 0 from J; bases not matched to a gene: 6. The CDR3 loop spans 15 amino acids. Germline loops: CDR1 SEHNR, CDR2 FQNEAQ (reference sequence). The CDR3 reads CASSPRQGLNTEAFF. In DNA, the CDR3 is TGTGCCAGCAGCCCGAGACAGGGATTGAACACTGAAGCTTTCTTT.

The rearrangement links TRBV7-9 to TRBJ2-7, with D tentatively TRBD1 (5 bases). The CDR3 is 13 amino acids. The V gene lost 5 bases and the J gene lost 3 bases, with 11 bases spanning the gap. Germline V lookup: CDR1 SEHNR, CDR2 FQNEAQ (reference sequence). This CDR3 is CASSQGFRYEQYF. The CDR3 region has the DNA TGTGCCAGCAGCCAGGGATTCCGCTACGAGCAGTACTTC.

V usage is TRBV5-1 and J usage is TRBJ2-5, with 13 bases identical to TRBD2. Germline CDR1 and CDR2: SGHRS and YFSETQ. Losses at the gene ends were 0 bases for V and 0 bases for J; bases not matched to a gene: 5. The CDR3 is made up of 18 amino acids. The CDR3 spells CASSLAELAGGYQETQYF. The CDR3 nucleotides read TGCGCCAGCAGCTTGGCGGAACTAGCGGGGGGGTACCAAGAGACCCAGTACTTC.

The gene calls are TRBV7-2 and TRBJ2-2; D may be TRBD2 (6 bases). The CDR3 totals 15 residues. Germline assignment: CDR1 SGHTA and CDR2 FQGNSA. Trimming removed 6 bases from V and 2 bases from J, with 13 bases in between. CDR3 DNA: TGTGCCAGCAGTGAAACTAGCCTTAACACCGGGGAGCTGTTTTTT. Translating gives CASSETSLNTGELFF.